Below, 2 T cell receptor beta chains from the same sample are listed, as sequenced in a study of T cells in Graves' hyperthyroidism and ophthalmopathy. RNA transcripts were the template for amplifying TCR beta CDR3 regions. First-round RT-PCR of the TCR CDR3 relied on the HTBI primer set. TCRdb recomputed calls from the multiplex PCR reads with MiXCR, one row per CDR3 protein. The table records around 620,000 distinct CDR3 sequences, 14% of them present only once. The specimen sequenced was blood. The receptors here all came from a young woman with Graves' ophthalmopathy.

At least ten counts were recorded for this clonotype. The J gene is TRBJ2-7, the V gene TRBV27; TRBD1 aligns across 8 bases. The CDR3 runs 15 residues. V trimming: 3 bases; J trimming: 4 bases; junction bases outside the gene matches: 8. The germline V gene encodes CDR1 MNHEY and CDR2 SMNVEV (reference sequence). The CDR3: CASSFRGLGNYEQYF. DNA of the CDR3: TGTGCCAGCAGTTTCAGGGGGCTAGGGAATTACGAGCAGTACTTC.

As concerns this clonotype: A much larger clone differs by one base, so this may be a read error. The chain links TRBV2 to TRBJ2-7; possibly TRBD2 for D (7 bases). V was clipped by 10 bases and J by 7 bases, with 14 bases between them. The CDR3 totals 11 residues. Germline V gives CDR1 SNHLY, CDR2 FYNNEI. The CDR3 region has the DNA TGTGCCACAAGAAGGGGGGGGGAGCAGTACTTC. Translating it yields CATRRGGEQYF.